This T cell receptor (beta chain) comes out of a study of CD8 T cells in Susac syndrome. CDR3 length equals 14 residues. Between the trimmed V and J ends, which lost 6 bases and 2 bases, there was a span of 12 bases. Random hexamers were used to reverse transcribe the RNA input (about 0.5 to 1 ug). TCR beta CDR3 was amplified by immunoSEQ multiplex PCR. This amplification extended across 54 Vbeta and 13 Jbeta segments. TCRdb reprocessed the immunoSEQ multiplex PCR reads via MiXCR and lists one record per CDR3 protein. Seen here are nearly 110,000 distinct CDR3 sequences, approximately 93% observed once, and the top ten hold roughly 0.43%. The count of this clonotype is one.

The receptor was isolated from a human donor with Susac syndrome. The chain links TRBV12-3 or TRBV12-4 to TRBJ2-3, with a tentative D call TRBD2 (6 bases). Specimen: CD8+ T cells from PBMCs. The CDR3 DNA reads as TGTGCCAGCAGCCCCCGCGGGGACACAGATACGCAGTATTTT. It translates to CASSPRGDTDTQYF.